These 29 T cell receptor beta chains came from one sample sequenced in a study of human thymus T cells. The table came from immunoSEQ multiplex PCR; TCRdb's copy has only in-frame clones and leaves some out. The data hold 35,000 to 55,000 clones, with 90% to 95% observed a single time. Sequenced input: blood. Source of these receptors: a boy younger than two with a congenital heart defect but otherwise immunologically healthy.

The chain employs TRBV5-6 and TRBJ2-7; TRBD1 aligns across 7 bases. J gave up 1 base and V 4 bases, and 5 bases lay outside the gene matches. Germline V lookup: CDR1 SGHDT, CDR2 YYEEEE. CDR3 length: 14 amino acids. The CDR3 sequence is CASSPGQVSYEQYF. DNA of the CDR3: TGTGCCAGCAGCCCCGGACAGGTATCCTACGAGCAGTACTTC.

This chain joins TRBV7-2 and TRBJ1-1; a weak D match, TRBD1 (5 bases). The V gene lost 0 bases and the J gene lost 8 bases, with 10 bases spanning the gap. The CDR3 is 13 amino acids. Germline-derived CDR1 and CDR2 are SGHTA and FQGNSA. The CDR3 reads CASSLAPGPEAFF. The CDR3 nucleotides read TGTGCCAGCAGCTTAGCTCCGGGACCAGAAGCTTTCTTT.

This clone has a single count. The chain carries TRBV6-1 and TRBJ2-3, with D perhaps given as TRBD1 or TRBD2 (5 bases each). The length of the CDR3 is 13 residues. Trimming pared 6 bases from V and 1 base from J, leaving 8 bases between. Germline V lookup: CDR1 MNHNS, CDR2 SASEGT. In DNA, the CDR3 is TGTGCCAGCAGGGGGGTGGGCACAGATACGCAGTATTTT. This codes for CASRGVGTDTQYF.

J is TRBJ1-2 and V is TRBV4-2; no definite D call. Trimming pared 0 bases from V and 4 bases from J, leaving 9 bases between. The CDR3 has 14 amino acids. The germline V gene has CDR1 LGHNA and CDR2 YNFKEQ. CDR3 in amino acids: CASSQEGQSYGYTF. The CDR3 DNA is TGTGCCAGCAGCCAAGAAGGGCAGAGCTATGGCTACACCTTC.

The rearrangement links TRBV19 to TRBJ1-1; TRBD1 matches 7 bases. The CDR3 sequence is 14 residues long. J was trimmed by 5 bases and V by 5 bases; bases with no gene match: 8. Germline assignment: CDR1 LNHDA and CDR2 SQIVND (reference sequence). The CDR3 nucleotides are TGTGCCAGTAGTGCCAGGGGGGTTCAGACTGAAGCTTTCTTT. This encodes CASSARGVQTEAFF.

The chain couples TRBV6-5 to TRBJ2-7; TRBD1 might be the D (6 bases). The CDR3 sequence is 15 residues long. Per germline, CDR1 MNHEY and CDR2 SVGAGI. The V end lost 4 bases, the J end lost 7 bases, and 20 bases lay between the germline ends. CDR3 coding DNA: TGTGCCAGCAGTTCGGGACACCGGGGCCTCTGGGAGCAGTACTTC. Its protein is CASSSGHRGLWEQYF.

J is TRBJ2-4 and V is TRBV7-2; D gene ambiguous. Trimming left V 3 bases short and J 0 bases short, with 3 bases between. This CDR3 comprises 13 residues. Germline V gene sequence: CDR1 SGHTA, CDR2 FQGNSA. CDR3 sequence (DNA): TGTGCCAGCAGCTTGACAGCCAAAAACATTCAGTACTTC. Translating it yields CASSLTAKNIQYF.

The CDR3 is CASSLHAGTVSYEQYF. The CDR3 bases are TGTGCCAGCAGCTTACACGCCGGGACAGTCTCCTACGAGCAGTACTTC. This chain joins TRBV11-1 and TRBJ2-7, with 7 bases lining up with TRBD1. Trimming removed 2 bases from V and 0 bases from J; junction bases left unmatched: 7. The CDR3 length is 16 residues. In germline, CDR1 is SGHAT, CDR2 FQDESV (reference sequence).

The rearrangement joins TRBV4-2 to TRBJ2-1, with a weak D call TRBD1 (6 bases). Trimming pared 3 bases from V and 10 bases from J, leaving 10 bases between. The CDR3 spans 12 residues. Germline V gene lookup returns CDR1 LGHNA and CDR2 YNFKEQ. CDR3 sequence: CASSQKGDEQFF. The CDR3 region has the DNA TGTGCCAGCAGCCAGAAGGGGGACGAGCAGTTCTTC.

The chain has TRBV7-2 and TRBJ2-3; TRBD2 agrees at 12 bases. The CDR3 contains 19 residues. The V and J ends lost 1 base and 5 bases, in that order; junction bases with no gene match: 13. Germline lookup yields CDR1 SGHTA and CDR2 FQGNSA. CDR3 amino acids: CASSLGPPTSGGRKDTQYF. The CDR3 region has the DNA TGTGCCAGCAGCTTAGGGCCCCCGACTAGCGGGGGCCGAAAAGATACGCAGTATTTT.

The chain is built from TRBV7-9 and TRBJ1-6, with 8 bases matching TRBD1. The CDR3 consists of 14 residues. Germline V gene sequence: CDR1 SEHNR, CDR2 FQNEAQ (reference sequence). V shed 1 base and J 10 bases; nucleotides not matched to a gene: 3. The CDR3 region has the DNA TGTGCCAGCAGCTTAGGGACAGGGTACTCACCCCTCCACTTT. Residues: CASSLGTGYSPLHF.

This chain links TRBV19 with TRBJ1-2; possibly TRBD1 for D (5 bases). The CDR3 is 13 residues long. Per germline, CDR1 LNHDA and CDR2 SQIVND (reference sequence). The V and J ends lost 1 base and 2 bases respectively, with 5 bases between them. This CDR3 is CASSIGGNYGYTF. The DNA for the CDR3 is TGTGCCAGTAGTATAGGGGGCAACTATGGCTACACCTTC.

The gene calls are TRBV5-4 and TRBJ1-3; TRBD1 matches 7 bases. The junction had 8 bases not matched to a gene; V was cut back by 4 bases and J by 4 bases. There are 15 residues in the CDR3. The germline CDR1 and CDR2 sequences are SGHNT and YYREEE (reference sequence). CDR3 bases: TGTGCCAGCAGCCCCGACAGGGCAGCGGGAAACACCATATATTTT. This encodes CASSPDRAAGNTIYF.

V is TRBV4-1 and J is TRBJ1-1; TRBD1 matches 9 bases. Unmatched junction bases numbered 0, after V lost 6 bases and J lost 4 bases. CDR1 and CDR2 from the germline V gene are MGHRA and YSYEKL. This CDR3 is 12 amino acids long. DNA for the CDR3: TGCGCCAGCAGGGACAGGGGCACTGAAGCTTTCTTT. Translation gives CASRDRGTEAFF.

The J gene is TRBJ2-7, the V gene TRBV5-4; 7 positions match TRBD2. J was trimmed by 3 bases and V by 3 bases; bases with no gene match: 3. In germline, CDR1 is SGHNT, CDR2 YYREEE (reference sequence). There are 13 residues in the CDR3. CDR3 sequence (DNA): TGTGCCAGCAGCTCCACTAGCGACTACGAGCAGTACTTC. It yields the protein CASSSTSDYEQYF.

The J gene is TRBJ2-1, the V gene TRBV5-1; 10 nucleotides align to TRBD2. This CDR3 is built from 14 residues. The V segment lost 4 bases and the J segment 2 bases; nucleotides outside the gene matches: 0. CDR1 and CDR2 from the germline V gene are SGHRS and YFSETQ. CDR3 amino acids: CASSLAGAYNEQFF. CDR3 coding DNA: TGCGCCAGCAGCCTAGCGGGGGCCTACAATGAGCAGTTCTTC.

The chain recombines TRBV7-2 with TRBJ1-3; weak D call: TRBD1 (5 bases). V lost 1 base to trimming and J lost 4 bases, with 11 bases between them. The germline gives CDR1 SGHTA, CDR2 FQGNSA. This CDR3 has 15 residues. The CDR3 coding sequence is TGTGCCAGCAGCTTAGGGGGACTTCGGGGAAACACCATATATTTT. Encoded protein: CASSLGGLRGNTIYF.

This clone was counted a single time. V is TRBV5-1 and J is TRBJ1-6; 7 bases agree with TRBD1. This CDR3 comprises 15 residues. Germline V gene lookup returns CDR1 SGHRS and CDR2 YFSETQ. With 2 bases clipped from V and 5 bases from J, the junction kept 4 bases outside the gene matches. The CDR3: CASSLTGTDNSPLHF. The CDR3 DNA is TGCGCCAGCAGCTTAACCGGGACAGATAATTCACCCCTCCACTTT.

This chain connects TRBV27 to TRBJ1-2, with 8 bases lining up with TRBD1. V gave up 5 bases and J gave up 8 bases; unmatched junction bases: 7. The length of the CDR3 is 13 residues. Germline V gives CDR1 MNHEY, CDR2 SMNVEV (reference sequence). The CDR3 region is CASSPRTGWGYTF. The CDR3 bases are TGTGCCAGCAGTCCCCGGACAGGGTGGGGCTACACCTTC.

The chain recombines TRBV5-1 with TRBJ2-5; TRBD1 might be the D (6 bases). V lost 4 bases and J lost 4, with 11 bases in between. The CDR3 is 13 residues long. Germline-derived CDR1 and CDR2 are SGHRS and YFSETQ. CDR3 bases: TGCGCCAGCAGCCCCTACAGGGCAGAGACCCAGTACTTC. This encodes CASSPYRAETQYF.

The chain combines TRBV19 with TRBJ2-7; D is possibly TRBD1 (6 bases). The CDR3 sequence is 15 residues long. The V gene lost 6 bases and the J gene lost 4 bases, with 19 bases spanning the gap. CDR1 LNHDA and CDR2 SQIVND come from the germline V gene (reference sequence). CDR3 in amino acids: CASSRARGYAYEQYF. The CDR3, as DNA: TGTGCCAGTAGCCGGGCGAGGGGGTATGCATACGAGCAGTACTTC. Variable domain in full (rest from reference TRBV19 and TRBJ2-7): DGGITQSPKYLFRKEGQNVTLSCEQNLNHDAMYWYRQDPGQGLRLIYYSQIVNDFQKGDIAEGYSVSREKKESFPLTVTSAQKNPTAFYLCASSRARGYAYEQYFGPGTRLTVT.

The chain recombines TRBV19 with TRBJ2-6, with a weak D call TRBD2 (7 bases). V lost 1 base and J 0 bases, leaving 13 bases between the germline ends. The V gene's germline CDR1 is LNHDA and CDR2 SQIVND (reference sequence). The CDR3 runs 18 residues. The DNA for the CDR3 is TGTGCCAGTAGTATAGGCGGGGGCCTAAGCTCTGGGGCCAACGTCCTGACTTTC. Amino acid sequence: CASSIGGGLSSGANVLTF.

This sequence joins TRBV5-1 and TRBJ1-4, with TRBD1 identical over 7 bases. The CDR3 has 13 amino acids. Losses at the gene ends were 5 bases for V and 8 bases for J; bases not matched to a gene: 6. Germline V gene lookup returns CDR1 SGHRS and CDR2 YFSETQ. DNA of the CDR3: TGCGCCAGCAGGTTCGACAGGGAGGAAAAACTGTTTTTT. It codes for CASRFDREEKLFF.

V usage is TRBV28 and J usage is TRBJ1-1, with D possibly TRBD1 on 5 matching bases. Between the trimmed V and J ends, which lost 1 base and 1 base, there was a span of 10 bases. This CDR3 is built from 15 residues. Germline V gives CDR1 MDHEN, CDR2 SYDVKM. This chain's CDR3 is CASSLLLTENTEAFF. The CDR3 bases are TGTGCCAGCAGTTTATTACTGACAGAGAACACTGAAGCTTTCTTT.

The V call is TRBV5-6, the J call TRBJ1-1; maybe TRBD1 (5 bases). CDR1 is SGHDT and CDR2 is YYEEEE in the germline V gene. The CDR3 has 15 amino acids. V shed 3 bases and J shed 0 bases, with 12 bases lying between them. The CDR3 sequence: CASSSRVFMNTEAFF. DNA of the CDR3: TGTGCCAGCAGCTCCAGGGTTTTTATGAACACTGAAGCTTTCTTT.

This clone was seen only once. This chain connects TRBV10-3 to TRBJ2-1; 9 nucleotides match TRBD1. The CDR3 is 13 amino acids. Unmatched junction bases numbered 3, after V lost 4 bases and J lost 8 bases. Looked up from germline, CDR1 is ENHRY and CDR2 is SYGVKD. Written as DNA, the CDR3 is TGTGCCATCAGTGGGGACAGGGTTTATGAGCAGTTCTTC. This translates into CAISGDRVYEQFF.

In its sample, this clone was seen a few times. This sequence joins TRBV28 and TRBJ2-4, with a tentative D call TRBD1 (5 bases). CDR1 is MDHEN and CDR2 is SYDVKM in the germline V gene. V shed 2 bases and J shed 10 bases, with 9 bases lying between them. The length of the CDR3 is 12 residues. The CDR3 region has the DNA TGTGCCAGCAGTTTAGCACCAGGGATTCAGTACTTC. Translating it yields CASSLAPGIQYF.

This chain uses TRBV7-2 with TRBJ1-3; D is unclear. This CDR3 spans 13 amino acids. From germline, CDR1 is SGHTA and CDR2 FQGNSA. Trimming left V 4 bases short and J 0 bases short, with 4 bases between. This CDR3 reads CASSSSSGNTIYF. The DNA of the CDR3 is TGTGCCAGCAGCTCTAGCTCTGGAAACACCATATATTTT.

The chain joins TRBV19 to TRBJ1-5; 7 bases map to TRBD1. The V segment lost 7 bases and the J segment 5 bases; nucleotides outside the gene matches: 5. In germline, CDR1 is LNHDA, CDR2 SQIVND (reference sequence). The CDR3 has 13 residues. The CDR3 DNA reads as TGTGCCAGTACAAGACAGGGATATCAGCCCCAGCATTTT. The encoded protein is CASTRQGYQPQHF.